The T cell receptor (beta chain) described here comes from a study of cytomegalovirus exposure and HLA in healthy donors. Study information: The roughly 670 first-cohort repertoires shared a platform with the approximately 120 validation repertoires, as reported in a later analysis. Points from the study as a whole: A classifier reportedly called cytomegalovirus status with high sensitivity and specificity. The study labeled under 200 TCR beta chains cytomegalovirus-associated.

The donors were part of the validation cohort, which consisted of approximately 110 subjects and was separate from the first cohort of about 670 subjects. Sequencing was performed with immunoSEQ multiplex PCR; in TCRdb, only in-frame clones are kept and a portion is missing. The table has approximately 220,000 clones, 75% to 90% seen once. About this clone itself: What it binds is not known.

Germline V gene data show CDR1 as SGHRS and CDR2 as YFSETQ. The CDR3 runs to 14 residues. Trimming removed 5 bases at V and 0 bases at J, with 9 bases between. Specimen: PBMCs. The clonotype was recovered from a woman between 25 and 40 years old in good health and CMV-seropositive. J is TRBJ1-3 and V is TRBV5-1; no clear D gene. CDR3 region: CASRALHSGNTIYF. The DNA of the CDR3 is TGCGCCAGCAGAGCTCTGCACTCTGGAAACACCATATATTTT.